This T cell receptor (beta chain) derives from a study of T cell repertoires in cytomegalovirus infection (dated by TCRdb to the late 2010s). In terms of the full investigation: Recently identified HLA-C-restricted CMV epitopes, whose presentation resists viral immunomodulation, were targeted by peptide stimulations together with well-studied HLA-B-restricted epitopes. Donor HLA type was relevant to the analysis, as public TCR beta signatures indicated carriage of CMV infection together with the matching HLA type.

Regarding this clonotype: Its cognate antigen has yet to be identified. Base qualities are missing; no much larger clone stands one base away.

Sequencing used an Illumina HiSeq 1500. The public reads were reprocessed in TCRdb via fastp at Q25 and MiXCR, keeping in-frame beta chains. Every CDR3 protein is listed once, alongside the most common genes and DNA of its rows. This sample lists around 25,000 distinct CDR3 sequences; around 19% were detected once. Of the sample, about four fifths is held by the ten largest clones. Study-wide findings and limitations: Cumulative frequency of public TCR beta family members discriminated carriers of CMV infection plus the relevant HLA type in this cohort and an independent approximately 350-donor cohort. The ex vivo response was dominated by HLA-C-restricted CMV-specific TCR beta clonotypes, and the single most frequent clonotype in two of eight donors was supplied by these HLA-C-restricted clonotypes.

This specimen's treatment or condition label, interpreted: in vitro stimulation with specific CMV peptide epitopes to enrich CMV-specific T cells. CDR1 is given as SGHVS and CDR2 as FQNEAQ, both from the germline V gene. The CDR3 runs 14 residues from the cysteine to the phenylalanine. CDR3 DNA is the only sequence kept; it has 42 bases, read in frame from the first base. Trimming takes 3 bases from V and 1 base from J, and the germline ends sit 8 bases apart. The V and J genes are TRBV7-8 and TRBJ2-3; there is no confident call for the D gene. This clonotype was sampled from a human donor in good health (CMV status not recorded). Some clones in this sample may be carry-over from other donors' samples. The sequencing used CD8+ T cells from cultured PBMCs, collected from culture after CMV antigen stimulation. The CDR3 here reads CASSFVKRTDTQYF. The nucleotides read TGTGCCAGCAGCTTCGTCAAACGCACAGATACGCAGTATTTT.